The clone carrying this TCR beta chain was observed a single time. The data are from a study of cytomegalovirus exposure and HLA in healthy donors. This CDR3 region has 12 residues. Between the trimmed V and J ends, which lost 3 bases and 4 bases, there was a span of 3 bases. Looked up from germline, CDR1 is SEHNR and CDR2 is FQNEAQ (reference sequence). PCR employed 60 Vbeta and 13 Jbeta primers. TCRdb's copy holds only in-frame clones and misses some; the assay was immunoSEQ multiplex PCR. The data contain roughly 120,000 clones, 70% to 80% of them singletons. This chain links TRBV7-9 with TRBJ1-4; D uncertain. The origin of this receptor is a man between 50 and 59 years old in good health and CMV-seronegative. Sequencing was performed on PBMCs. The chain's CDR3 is CASSFNNEKLFF. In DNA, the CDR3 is TGTGCCAGCAGCTTCAATAATGAAAAACTGTTTTTT.